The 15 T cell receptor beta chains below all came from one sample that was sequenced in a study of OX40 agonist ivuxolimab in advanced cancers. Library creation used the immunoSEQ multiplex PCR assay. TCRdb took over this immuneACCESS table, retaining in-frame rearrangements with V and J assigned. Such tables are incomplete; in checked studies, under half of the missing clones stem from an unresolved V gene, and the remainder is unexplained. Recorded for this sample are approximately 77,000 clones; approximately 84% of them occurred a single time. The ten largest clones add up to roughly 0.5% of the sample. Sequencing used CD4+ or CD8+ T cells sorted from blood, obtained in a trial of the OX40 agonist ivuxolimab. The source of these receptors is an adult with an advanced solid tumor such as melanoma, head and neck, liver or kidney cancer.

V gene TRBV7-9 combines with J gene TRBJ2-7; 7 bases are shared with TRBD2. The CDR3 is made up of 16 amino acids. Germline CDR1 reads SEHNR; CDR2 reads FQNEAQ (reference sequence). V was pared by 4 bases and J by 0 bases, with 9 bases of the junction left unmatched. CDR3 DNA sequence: TGTGCCAGCAGCTCTAGCCAGGGAGGGAGCTCCTACGAGCAGTACTTC. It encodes CASSSSQGGSSYEQYF.

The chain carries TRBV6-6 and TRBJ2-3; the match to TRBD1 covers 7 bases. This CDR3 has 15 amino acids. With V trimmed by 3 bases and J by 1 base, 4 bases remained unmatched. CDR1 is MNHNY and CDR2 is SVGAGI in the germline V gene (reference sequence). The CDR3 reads CASSYPGQGTDTQYF. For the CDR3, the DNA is TGTGCCAGCAGTTATCCCGGACAGGGCACAGATACGCAGTATTTT.

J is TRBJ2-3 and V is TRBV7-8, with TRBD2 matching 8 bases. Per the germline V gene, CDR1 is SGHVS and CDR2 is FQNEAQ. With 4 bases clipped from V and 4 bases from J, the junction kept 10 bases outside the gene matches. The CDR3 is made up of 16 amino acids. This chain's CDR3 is CASSSLPRRGADTQYF. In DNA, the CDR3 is TGTGCCAGCAGCTCCTTACCTCGGCGGGGGGCAGATACGCAGTATTTT.

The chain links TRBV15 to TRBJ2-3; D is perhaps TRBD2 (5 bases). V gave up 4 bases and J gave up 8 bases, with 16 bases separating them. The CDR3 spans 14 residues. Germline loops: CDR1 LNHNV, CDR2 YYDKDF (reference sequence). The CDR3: CATSTPVEGGTQYF. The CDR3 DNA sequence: TGTGCCACCAGCACACCCGTTGAGGGCGGTACGCAGTATTTT.

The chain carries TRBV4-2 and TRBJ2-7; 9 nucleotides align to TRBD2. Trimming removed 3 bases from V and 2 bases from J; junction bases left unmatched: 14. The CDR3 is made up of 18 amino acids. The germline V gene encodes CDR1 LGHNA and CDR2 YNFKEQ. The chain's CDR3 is CASSQSRALAGPPYEQYF. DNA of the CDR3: TGTGCCAGCAGCCAGTCCCGCGCTCTAGCGGGACCACCCTACGAGCAGTACTTC.

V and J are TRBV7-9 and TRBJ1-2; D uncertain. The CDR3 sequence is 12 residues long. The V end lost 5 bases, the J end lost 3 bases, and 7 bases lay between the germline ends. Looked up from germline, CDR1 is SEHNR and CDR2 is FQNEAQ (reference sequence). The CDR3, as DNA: TGTGCCAGCAGCCTCATTCACTATGGCTACACCTTC. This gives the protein CASSLIHYGYTF.

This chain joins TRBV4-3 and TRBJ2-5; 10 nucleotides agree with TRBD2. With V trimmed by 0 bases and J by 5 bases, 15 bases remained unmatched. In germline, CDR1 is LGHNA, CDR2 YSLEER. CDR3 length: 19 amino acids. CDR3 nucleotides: TGCGCCAGCAGCCAAGATCTATCCCGGGCTAGCGGGAGTCAGGAGACCCAGTACTTC. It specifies CASSQDLSRASGSQETQYF.

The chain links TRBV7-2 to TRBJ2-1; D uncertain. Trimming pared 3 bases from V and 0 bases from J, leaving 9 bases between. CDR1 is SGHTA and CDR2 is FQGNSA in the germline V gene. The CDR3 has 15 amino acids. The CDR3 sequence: CASSLNLRSYNEQFF. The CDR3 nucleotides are TGTGCCAGCAGCTTGAACTTGCGCTCCTACAATGAGCAGTTCTTC.

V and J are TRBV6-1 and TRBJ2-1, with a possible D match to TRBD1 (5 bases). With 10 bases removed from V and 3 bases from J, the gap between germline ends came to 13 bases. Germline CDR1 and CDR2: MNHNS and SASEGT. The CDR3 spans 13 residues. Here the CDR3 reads CATQGFLYNEQFF. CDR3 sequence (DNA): TGTGCCACCCAGGGCTTTCTCTACAATGAGCAGTTCTTC.

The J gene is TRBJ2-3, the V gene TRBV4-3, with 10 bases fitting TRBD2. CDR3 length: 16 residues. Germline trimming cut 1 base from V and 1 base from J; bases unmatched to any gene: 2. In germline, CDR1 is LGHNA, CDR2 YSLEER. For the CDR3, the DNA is TGCGCCAGCAGCCAAGGGACTAGCGGTCGCACAGATACGCAGTATTTT. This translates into CASSQGTSGRTDTQYF.

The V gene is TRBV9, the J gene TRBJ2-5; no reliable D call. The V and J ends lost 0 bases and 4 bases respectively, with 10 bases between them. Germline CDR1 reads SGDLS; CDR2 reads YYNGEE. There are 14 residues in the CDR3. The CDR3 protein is CASSVVGLGETQYF. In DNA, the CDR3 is TGTGCCAGCAGCGTAGTAGGGTTGGGAGAGACCCAGTACTTC.

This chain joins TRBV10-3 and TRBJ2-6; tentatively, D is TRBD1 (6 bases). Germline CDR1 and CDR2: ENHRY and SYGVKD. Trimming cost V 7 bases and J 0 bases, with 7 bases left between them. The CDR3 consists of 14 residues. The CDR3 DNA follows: TGTGCCATCACGGACAGCTCTGGGGCCAACGTCCTGACTTTC. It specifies CAITDSSGANVLTF.

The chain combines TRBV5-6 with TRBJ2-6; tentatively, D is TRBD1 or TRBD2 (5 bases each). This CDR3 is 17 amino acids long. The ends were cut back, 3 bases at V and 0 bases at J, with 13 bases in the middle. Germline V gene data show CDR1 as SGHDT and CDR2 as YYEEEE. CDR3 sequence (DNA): TGTGCCAGCAGCTCCCGGGACCGACGCTCTGGGGCCAACGTCCTGACTTTC. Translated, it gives CASSSRDRRSGANVLTF.

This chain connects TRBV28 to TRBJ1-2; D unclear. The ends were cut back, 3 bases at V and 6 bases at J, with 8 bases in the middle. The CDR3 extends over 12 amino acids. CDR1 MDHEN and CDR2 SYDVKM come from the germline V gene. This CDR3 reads CASSLIGHGYTF. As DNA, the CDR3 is TGTGCCAGCAGTTTGATAGGGCATGGCTACACCTTC.

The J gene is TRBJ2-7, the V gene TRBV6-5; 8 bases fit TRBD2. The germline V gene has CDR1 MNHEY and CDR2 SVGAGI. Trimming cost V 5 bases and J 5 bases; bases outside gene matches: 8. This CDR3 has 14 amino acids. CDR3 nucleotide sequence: TGTGCCAGCAGTCCGGGGGGGGGCCCCAACGAGCAGTACTTC. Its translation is CASSPGGGPNEQYF.